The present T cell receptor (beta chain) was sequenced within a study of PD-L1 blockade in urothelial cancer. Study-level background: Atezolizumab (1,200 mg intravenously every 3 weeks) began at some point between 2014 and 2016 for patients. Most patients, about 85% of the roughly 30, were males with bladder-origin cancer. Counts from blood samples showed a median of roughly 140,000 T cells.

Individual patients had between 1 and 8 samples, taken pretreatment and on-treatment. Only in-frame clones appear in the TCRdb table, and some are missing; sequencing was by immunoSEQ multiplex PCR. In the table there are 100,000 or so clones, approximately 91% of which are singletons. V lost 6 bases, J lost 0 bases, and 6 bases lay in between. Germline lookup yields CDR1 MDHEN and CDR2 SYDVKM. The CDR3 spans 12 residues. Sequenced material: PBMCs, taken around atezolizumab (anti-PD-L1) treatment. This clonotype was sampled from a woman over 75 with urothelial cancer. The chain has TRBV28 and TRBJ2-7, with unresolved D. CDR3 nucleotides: TGTGCCAGCAGGAGTTACTCCTACGAGCAGTACTTC. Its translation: CASRSYSYEQYF.